The clone carrying this T cell receptor (beta chain) was detected ten times or more. These data are taken from a study of spatial heterogeneity in lung cancer. TCRdb analysed the 5' RACE reads with MiXCR anew, one entry per CDR3 protein. The sample has approximately 25,000 distinct CDR3 sequences, approximately 3.3% seen once. As to time point: sample taken at primary tumor resection. The sequenced material consisted of unsorted whole RNA from tumor, nontumor lung or frozen PBMC. The source was PBMCs, collected at surgery. This TCR was recovered from a female donor with early-stage non-small cell lung cancer.

The CDR3 nucleotides are TGTGCCAGCAGGCCGACTAGCTCCTACAATGAGCAGTTCTTC. Encoded protein: CASRPTSSYNEQFF. V usage is TRBV6-5 and J usage is TRBJ2-1, with D maybe TRBD2 (6 bases). The CDR3 covers 14 residues. V was pared by 6 bases and J by 0 bases, with 9 bases between. Germline CDR1 is MNHEY and CDR2 is SVGAGI.